A selection of T cell receptor beta chains follows, all from one sample in a study of beta chain features in type 1 diabetes. Sequenced by immunoSEQ multiplex PCR; TCRdb stores in-frame clones only, minus some. The table shows some 410,000 clones, with more than 9.5% occurring only once. Sequencing was performed on naive CD4+ T cells from blood. These receptors were collected from a woman under 30 in good health. Each CDR3 is given with its conserved first and last residue. D genes are given only for firm matches. Clone sizes are given selectively: once, few, many, or a class where the clone is expanded.

D gene: .
J gene: TRBJ2-6
clone size: few
V gene: TRBV5-1
CDR3 DNA: TGCGCCAGCAGCCCTCTTGGGGGGCTTGGGGCCAACGTCCTGACTTTC
CDR3 protein: CASSPLGGLGANVLTF

D gene: TRBD1
J gene: TRBJ2-1
clone size: .
V gene: TRBV30
CDR3 DNA: TGTGCCTGGGGGTTGACAGGGAGCTCCTACAATGAGCAGTTCTTC
CDR3 protein: CAWGLTGSSYNEQFF

D gene: .
J gene: TRBJ2-7
clone size: .
V gene: TRBV4-2
CDR3 DNA: TGTGCCAGCAGCCAAGATAAACAGGTGGGAACCTACGAGCAGTACTTC
CDR3 protein: CASSQDKQVGTYEQYF

D gene: .
J gene: TRBJ2-5
clone size: .
V gene: TRBV14
CDR3 DNA: TGTGCCAGCAGTGTGGGGCCAGGTCCTCGACGGAAAGAGACCCAGTACTTC
CDR3 protein: CASSVGPGPRRKETQYF

D gene: .
J gene: TRBJ2-4
clone size: .
V gene: TRBV27
CDR3 DNA: TGTGCCAGCAGTTCCCCCGGGGCCCTAGCCAAAAACATTCAGTACTTC
CDR3 protein: CASSSPGALAKNIQYF

D gene: .
J gene: TRBJ2-3
clone size: .
V gene: TRBV30
CDR3 DNA: TGTGCCTGGAGTGTATTAAGGGGCGATACGCAGTATTTT
CDR3 protein: CAWSVLRGDTQYF

D gene: TRBD2
J gene: TRBJ2-1
clone size: few
V gene: TRBV30
CDR3 DNA: TGTGCCTGGACACGACTATCCAGCGGGAGTCACAATGAGCAGTTCTTC
CDR3 protein: CAWTRLSSGSHNEQFF

D gene: TRBD1
J gene: TRBJ2-7
clone size: many
V gene: TRBV10-3
CDR3 DNA: TGTGCCATCAGTGAACAGGGGGCGGACGAGCAGTACTTC
CDR3 protein: CAISEQGADEQYF

D gene: .
J gene: TRBJ1-1
clone size: .
V gene: TRBV6-5
CDR3 DNA: TGTGCCAGCAGTTACCCCGGGGTTGGCACTGAAGCTTTCTTT
CDR3 protein: CASSYPGVGTEAFF

D gene: .
J gene: TRBJ2-7
clone size: .
V gene: TRBV4-3
CDR3 DNA: TGCGCCAGCAGCCAAGGTTTCCCAGCCTACGAGCAGTACTTC
CDR3 protein: CASSQGFPAYEQYF

D gene: .
J gene: TRBJ2-7
clone size: .
V gene: TRBV28
CDR3 DNA: TGTGCCAGCAGTTCCTCGGCGGACTGGGTCTACGAGCAGTACTTC
CDR3 protein: CASSSSADWVYEQYF

D gene: .
J gene: TRBJ2-4
clone size: .
V gene: TRBV6-6
CDR3 DNA: TGTGCCAGCACCCAAAAAAACATTCAGTACTTC
CDR3 protein: CASTQKNIQYF

D gene: .
J gene: TRBJ1-6
clone size: few
V gene: TRBV5-1
CDR3 DNA: TGCGCCAGCAGCGTCGGAGTAGGGCGCTATAATTCACCCCTCCACTTT
CDR3 protein: CASSVGVGRYNSPLHF

D gene: .
J gene: TRBJ1-2
clone size: few
V gene: TRBV4-1
CDR3 DNA: TGCGCCAGCAGCCCCGGAGGGCCCTTGATTGGCTACACCTTC
CDR3 protein: CASSPGGPLIGYTF

D gene: .
J gene: TRBJ2-2
clone size: .
V gene: TRBV25-1
CDR3 DNA: TGTGCCAGCAGATCCTCCCGGGTGTTGTCCGGGGAGCTGTTTTTT
CDR3 protein: CASRSSRVLSGELFF

D gene: .
J gene: TRBJ2-4
clone size: few
V gene: TRBV7-2
CDR3 DNA: TGTGCCAGCAGCTTAGAACTAGCCAAAAACATTCAGTACTTC
CDR3 protein: CASSLELAKNIQYF

D gene: .
J gene: TRBJ2-5
clone size: .
V gene: TRBV4-3
CDR3 DNA: TGCGCCAGCAGCCAAGGTGAAGTGGAGACCCAGTACTTC
CDR3 protein: CASSQGEVETQYF